This T cell receptor (beta chain) was identified during a study of Graves' ophthalmopathy and Graves' hyperthyroidism. Sampling approximately 10 ml of fresh peripheral blood provided the PBMCs. In its sample, this clonotype was seen many times. Antigen specificity is unknown. Study outcomes and limitations: For separating ophthalmopathy from stable hyperthyroidism, a 13-signature model gave approximately 90% sensitivity and roughly 77% specificity. Blood samples also showed most expanded thyroid clonotypes exceeding 0.001 frequency.

The TCR beta CDR3 regions underwent amplification from RNA transcripts. An opening RT-PCR round employed HTBI primers and preceded a second-round multiplex PCR. TCRdb redid the calling of the multiplex PCR reads with MiXCR, one entry per CDR3 protein. This table holds hundreds of thousands of distinct CDR3 sequences, over 20% found once. The V gene end was trimmed by 4 bases and the J gene end by 5 bases; junction bases not matched to a gene: 7. Germline CDR1 reads MGHDK; CDR2 reads SYGVNS. The CDR3 is made up of 15 amino acids. Sequenced material: peripheral blood. The V call is TRBV25-1, the J call TRBJ2-7, with 11 positions matching TRBD1. The clonotype originates from a woman aged 18-35 years with stable Graves' hyperthyroidism. The CDR3 sequence: CASSGRTGGLDEQYF. The DNA of the CDR3 is TGTGCCAGCAGTGGCCGGACAGGGGGCCTGGACGAGCAGTACTTC.